This is a list of T cell receptor beta chains from one sample in a study of blood T cell repertoires in COVID-19. Method: immunoSEQ multiplex PCR; TCRdb's copy keeps in-frame clones and lacks some. The profile shows roughly 250,000 clones, about 87% of them singletons. Sequenced material: PBMCs or T cells enriched from blood (not recorded which). The receptors shown here come from a woman between 40 and 50 years old with acute COVID-19. The CDR3 runs from the conserved cysteine through the conserved F or W. A D gene is named only where the DNA matches it firmly. Clone size is given for some rows only: seen once, a few or many times, or a class if the clone is expanded.

TRBJ2-4,NA,TRBV7-2,NA,CASSPSRAKNIQYF,TGTGCCAGCAGCCCTAGCAGAGCCAAAAACATTCAGTACTTC
TRBJ2-7,NA,TRBV7-3,NA,CASSSQGGTYEQYF,TGTGCCAGCAGCTCCCAGGGGGGAACCTACGAGCAGTACTTC
TRBJ1-4,NA,TRBV5-6,TRBD1,CASSLGQDRNEKLFF,TGTGCCAGCAGCCTCGGACAGGACCGGAATGAAAAACTGTTTTTT
TRBJ2-3,NA,TRBV7-9,NA,CASSSGIGSDTQYF,TGTGCCAGCAGCAGTGGGATTGGGAGCGATACGCAGTATTTT
TRBJ1-2,NA,TRBV5-1,NA,CASSLAGGTAVPRSGYTF,TGCGCCAGCAGCTTGGCCGGGGGGACGGCTGTTCCTAGGAGTGGCTACACCTTC
TRBJ1-2,NA,TRBV19,NA,CASTSREEGYTF,TGTGCCAGTACTTCTCGGGAGGAAGGCTACACCTTC
TRBJ2-1,once,TRBV10-3,NA,CAISESERDEQFF,TGTGCCATCAGTGAGTCAGAGAGGGATGAGCAGTTCTTC
TRBJ2-1,few,TRBV2,TRBD1,CASRDRANEQFF,TGTGCCAGCAGGGACAGGGCCAATGAGCAGTTCTTC
TRBJ1-2,NA,TRBV5-1,TRBD1,CASRPGQEIYGYTF,TGCGCCAGCAGGCCAGGACAGGAGATCTATGGCTACACCTTC
TRBJ1-6,NA,TRBV3-1/TRBV3-2,NA,CASSQVEDSPLHF,TGTGCCAGCAGCCAAGTTGAGGATTCACCCCTCCACTTT
TRBJ2-5,NA,TRBV5-4,TRBD2,CASKTAGGRETQYF,TGTGCCAGCAAGACAGCGGGAGGCCGAGAGACCCAGTACTTC
TRBJ1-4,NA,TRBV7-9,TRBD1,CASSWGPGQENEKLFF,TGTGCCAGCAGCTGGGGACCGGGACAGGAGAATGAAAAACTGTTTTTT
TRBJ2-1,NA,TRBV7-9,NA,CASSLDSPEQFF,TGTGCCAGCAGCCTGGACAGCCCCGAGCAGTTCTTC